The sequence of this T cell receptor (beta chain) was determined in a study of Ad26.COV2.S vaccination and SARS-CoV-2 variants (dated by TCRdb to 2020 to 2023). Some background on the complete study: Vaccine-arm donors came from COV1001, a multicentre, randomized, double-blind, placebo-controlled phase I-IIa trial of Ad26.COV2.S in healthy adults. Participants in the trial were split at random into five groups of five each, receiving low-dose or high-dose Ad26.COV2.S once or twice, or else placebo on both occasions. Investigators did not know the trial group allocation while performing experiments and assessing outcomes. TCRbeta repertoire sequencing was used to assess the specificity and breadth of SARS-CoV-2-reactive T cell receptors after Ad26.COV2.S vaccination. The TCR-sequenced set comprised about 32 samples: some 20 Ad26.COV2.S vaccine recipients, 5 placebo recipients and 8 SARS-CoV-2 convalescent individuals. Ad26.COV2.S was administered intramuscularly at a dose of 5x10^10 or 1x10^11 viral particles, either as one shot or as two shots given 56 days apart.

Per the publication, the treatment or condition label means: around 19 received Ad26.COV2.S at low or high dose, single or two shots; roughly five received placebo; per-sample allocation not given. Repertoires of vaccine and placebo recipients were sequenced from samples taken on day 63 after the first injection. Between 29 July and 7 August 2020, Cohort 1b enrolled about two dozen adults aged 18-55 years at one site in Boston, USA. Ad26.COV2.S was a replication-incompetent adenovirus type 26 vector that expressed a prefusion-stabilized SARS-CoV-2 spike protein derived from the original Wuhan strain. The paper as a whole reports these results and caveats: After vaccination, substantial breadth of spike-specific CD8+ and CD4+ T cell responses was reported. Comparable non-spike TCR breadth was observed between vaccine and placebo recipients, consistent with only spike being contained in the vaccine. Higher spike-specific TCR breadth was observed in Ad26.COV2.S recipients than in placebo recipients (P = 0.0014). The authors noted that the TCR breadth and depth analyses may have underestimated total T cell responses. The study was not powered for comparison of responses between vaccine doses or regimens.

As for this clone: The specificity of this receptor is unknown. No much larger clone is present one base from it, and per-base qualities are unavailable.

The immunoSEQ Assay was the method used to sequence TCRbeta CDR3 regions. After extraction, genomic DNA underwent amplification by bias-controlled multiplex PCR, followed by high-throughput sequencing. On the study's bioinformatics: To quantify the absolute abundance of every unique TCRbeta CDR3 region, sequences were collapsed and filtered. T cell fraction was estimated by normalizing TCRbeta template counts to usable DNA, with usable DNA measured through amplification of reference genes found in all nucleated cells. Repertoire TCRs were annotated as SARS-CoV-2-specific by exact matching of V gene, CDR3 amino acid sequence and J gene to a known reactive TCR set. The reference SARS-CoV-2 TCR set was derived from MIRA and filtered for enrichment in COVID-19-positive ImmuneCODE repertoires, a step that removed public or cross-reactive TCRs. Drawing on the MIRA antigens, annotated TCRs were analysed further at the level of specific ORF or position within ORF. Breadth was defined as annotated unique rearrangements over total unique productive rearrangements; depth was the summed frequency of those rearrangements. TCR breadth was compared between groups using two-sided Wilcoxon rank-sum tests. The clones in this table, taken by TCRdb from immuneACCESS, are in-frame only. Not every clone is retained; where verified, under half of the shortfall comes from an unresolved V gene, and the cause of the rest is unknown. For V, J and clone size, that table is used; D and trimming come from the DNA. The table for this sample lists approximately 480,000 clones; roughly nine tenths of them were counted only once. Together, the top ten hold roughly 12% of the sample.

The CDR3 runs 15 residues from the cysteine to the phenylalanine. Here the CDR3 DNA is all that survives: 45 bases in frame from base 1. As encoded in the germline V gene, CDR1 is LGHNA while CDR2 is YSLEER. The V end loses 0 bases and the J end loses 0 bases, and a stretch of 8 bases separates them. The TCR comes from a person between 18 and 65 years old who received the Ad26.COV2.S COVID-19 vaccine or a placebo. This sequence uses TRBV4-3 and TRBJ1-1; no confident D gene assignment can be made. Here the sequenced sample was peripheral blood, taken in a trial of Ad26.COV2.S vaccine versus placebo. Here is the DNA: TGCGCCAGCAGCCAAGACTCACTGATGAACACTGAAGCTTTCTTT. Its amino acids are CASSQDSLMNTEAFF.